Below, 10 T cell receptor beta chains from the same sample are listed, as sequenced in a study of CD8 T cells in ankylosing spondylitis. These receptors lack a known antigen. TCRdb re-called the 5' RACE reads with MiXCR, one entry per CDR3 protein. The sample includes around 890,000 distinct CDR3 sequences, about 11% of them seen just once. Findings and limits, study-wide: About eight highly homologous variants made up a TCR beta motif that seemed to typify ankylosing spondylitis blood.

Sequencing was carried out using blood, either unsorted or a sorted T cell fraction (not recorded which). The receptor set was obtained from a male donor with ankylosing spondylitis.

V gene TRBV5-1 combines with J gene TRBJ2-2; 9 bases fit TRBD1. From germline, CDR1 is SGHRS and CDR2 YFSETQ. There are 16 residues in the CDR3. Trimming removed 4 bases from V and 2 bases from J; junction bases left unmatched: 6. The chain's CDR3 is CASSQWGQGNTGELFF. The CDR3 bases are TGCGCCAGCAGCCAGTGGGGACAGGGCAACACCGGGGAGCTGTTTTTT.

The chain carries TRBV7-9 and TRBJ1-2; D is perhaps TRBD1 (6 bases). Trimming removed 0 bases from V and 4 bases from J, with 15 bases in between. Germline assignment: CDR1 SEHNR and CDR2 FQNEAQ (reference sequence). This CDR3 spans 16 amino acids. The CDR3: CASSLALQGGGYGYTF. In nucleotides, the CDR3 is TGTGCCAGCAGCTTAGCCCTACAGGGAGGTGGCTATGGCTACACCTTC. The full variable domain, completed using reference TRBV7-9 and TRBJ1-2, is DTGVSQNPRHKITKRGQNVTFRCDPISEHNRLYWYRQTLGQGPEFLTYFQNEAQLEKSRLLSDRFSAERPKGSFSTLEIQRTEQGDSAMYLCASSLALQGGGYGYTFGSGTRLTVV.

This clonotype has ten or more counts. This chain joins TRBV7-2 and TRBJ1-5, with unresolved D. V lost 0 bases to trimming and J lost 0 bases, with 6 bases between them. Germline lookup yields CDR1 SGHTA and CDR2 FQGNSA. The CDR3 covers 15 residues. The CDR3 nucleotides read TGTGCCAGCAGCTTAGCAGGGCTTAGCAATCAGCCCCAGCATTTT. Translating it yields CASSLAGLSNQPQHF.

This rearrangement joins TRBV6-1 to TRBJ2-2; 14 bases are a match to TRBD2. V lost 6 bases to trimming and J lost 2 bases; unmatched junction nucleotides: 8. The germline V gene encodes CDR1 MNHNS and CDR2 SASEGT. There are 18 residues in the CDR3. The CDR3 DNA reads TGTGCCAGCAGCAGACTAGCGGGGGGGCCGTACAACACCGGGGAGCTGTTTTTT. This sequence encodes CASSRLAGGPYNTGELFF.

This clonotype was observed a few times. The chain links TRBV20-1 to TRBJ2-3, with TRBD2 identical over 9 bases. Trimming took 4 bases from V and 2 from J; bases not matched to a gene: 7. Germline V gives CDR1 DFQATT, CDR2 SNEGSKA (reference sequence). The CDR3 spans 15 residues. The CDR3 reads CSATRPSGVTDTQYF. The CDR3 region has the DNA TGCAGTGCTACAAGACCTAGCGGGGTCACAGATACGCAGTATTTT.

In its sample, this clonotype was seen many times. The CDR3 coding sequence is TGTGCCAGCAGTTTATGGGACAGCTCCTACGAGCAGTACTTC. As protein: CASSLWDSSYEQYF. The chain uses TRBV12-3 or TRBV12-4 and TRBJ2-7, with 7 bases matching TRBD1. Losses at the gene ends were 2 bases for V and 0 bases for J; bases not matched to a gene: 1. CDR3 length: 14 residues.

In this sample, this clonotype turned up many times. This chain links TRBV4-3 with TRBJ2-1, with D possibly matching TRBD2 (6 bases). CDR1 and CDR2 from the germline V gene are LGHNA and YSLEER. The CDR3 has 15 residues. With 1 base removed from V and 3 bases from J, the gap between germline ends came to 10 bases. The CDR3 region is CASSQATRGYNEQFF. The CDR3 region has the DNA TGCGCCAGCAGCCAAGCGACTAGGGGCTACAATGAGCAGTTCTTC.

This clonotype appeared a few times. The chain combines TRBV7-2 with TRBJ1-2; the D gene is possibly TRBD1 (5 bases). CDR1 and CDR2 (germline): SGHTA, FQGNSA. Between the trimmed V and J ends, which lost 1 base and 2 bases, there was a span of 14 bases. CDR3 size: 16 residues. CDR3 sequence (DNA): TGTGCCAGCAGCTTAGACATCAGGGTTATCAACTATGGCTACACCTTC. Encoded protein: CASSLDIRVINYGYTF.

CDR3 nucleotide sequence: TGTGCCAGCAGTTCGGACAGGGAATATCAGCCCCAGCATTTT. It specifies CASSSDREYQPQHF. The chain joins TRBV6-5 to TRBJ1-5; 8 bases line up with TRBD1. With V trimmed by 4 bases and J by 5 bases, 4 bases remained unmatched. From germline, CDR1 is MNHEY and CDR2 SVGAGI. The CDR3 runs 14 residues.

V usage is TRBV19 and J usage is TRBJ1-5; a weak D match, TRBD1 (5 bases). CDR1 is LNHDA, CDR2 SQIVND, per germline (reference sequence). The CDR3 is made up of 14 amino acids. V was clipped by 2 bases and J by 5 bases, with 10 bases between them. This CDR3 reads CASSIRGGDQPQHF. DNA of the CDR3: TGTGCCAGTAGTATAAGGGGAGGGGATCAGCCCCAGCATTTT.